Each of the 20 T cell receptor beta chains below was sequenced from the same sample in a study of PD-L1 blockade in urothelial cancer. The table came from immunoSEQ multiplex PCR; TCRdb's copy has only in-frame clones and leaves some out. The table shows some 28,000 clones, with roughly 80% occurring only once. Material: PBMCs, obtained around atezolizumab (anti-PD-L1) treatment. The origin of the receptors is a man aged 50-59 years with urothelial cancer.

CDR3: CASAPVAGGRDTQYF. The CDR3 region has the DNA TGTGCCAGCGCCCCGGTAGCGGGGGGGCGGGATACGCAGTATTTT. The chain recombines TRBV11-2 with TRBJ2-3, with 11 bases fitting TRBD2. The germline V gene has CDR1 SGHAT and CDR2 FQNNGV. CDR3 length equals 15 residues. Trimming cost V 8 bases and J 6 bases; bases outside gene matches: 10.

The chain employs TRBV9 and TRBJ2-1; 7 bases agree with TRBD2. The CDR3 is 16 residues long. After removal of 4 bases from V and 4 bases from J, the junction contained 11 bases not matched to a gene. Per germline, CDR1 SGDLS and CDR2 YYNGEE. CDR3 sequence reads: CASSPSGSGFYNEQFF. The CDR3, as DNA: TGTGCCAGCAGCCCTTCTGGTAGCGGGTTTTACAATGAGCAGTTCTTC.

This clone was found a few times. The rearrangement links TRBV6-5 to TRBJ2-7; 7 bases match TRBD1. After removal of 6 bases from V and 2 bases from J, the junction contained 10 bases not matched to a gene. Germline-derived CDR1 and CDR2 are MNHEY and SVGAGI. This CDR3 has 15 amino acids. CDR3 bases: TGTGCCAGCAGCCATCCGGGACAGAGGACCTACGAGCAGTACGTC. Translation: CASSHPGQRTYEQYV.

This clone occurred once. CDR3: CASGSTSGNTIYF. CDR3 coding DNA: TGTGCCAGCGGCAGTACCTCTGGAAACACCATATATTTT. This sequence joins TRBV7-6 and TRBJ1-3; D unresolved. Trimming left V 8 bases short and J 0 bases short, with 8 bases between. This CDR3 contains 13 residues. Per germline, CDR1 SGHVS and CDR2 FNYEAQ.

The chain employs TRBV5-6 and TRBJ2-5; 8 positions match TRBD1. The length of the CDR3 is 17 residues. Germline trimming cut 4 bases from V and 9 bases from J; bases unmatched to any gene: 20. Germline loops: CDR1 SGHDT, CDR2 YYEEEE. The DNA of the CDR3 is TGTGCCAGCAGCCTTTATGGGTCGTCAGGGGGCCCCGGGGCCCAGTACTTC. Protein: CASSLYGSSGGPGAQYF.

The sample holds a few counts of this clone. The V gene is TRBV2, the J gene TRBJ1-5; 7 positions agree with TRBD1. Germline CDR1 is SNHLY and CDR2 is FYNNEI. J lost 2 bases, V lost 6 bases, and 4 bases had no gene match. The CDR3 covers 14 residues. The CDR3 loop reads CASRQGDGNQPQHF. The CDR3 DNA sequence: TGTGCCAGCAGGCAGGGGGACGGCAATCAGCCCCAGCATTTT.

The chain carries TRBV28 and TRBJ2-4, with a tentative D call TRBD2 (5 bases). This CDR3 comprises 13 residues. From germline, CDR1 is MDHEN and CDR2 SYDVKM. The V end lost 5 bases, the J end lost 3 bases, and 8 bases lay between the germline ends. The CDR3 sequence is CASSTADKNIQYF. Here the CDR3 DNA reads TGTGCCAGCAGTACAGCGGACAAAAACATTCAGTACTTC.

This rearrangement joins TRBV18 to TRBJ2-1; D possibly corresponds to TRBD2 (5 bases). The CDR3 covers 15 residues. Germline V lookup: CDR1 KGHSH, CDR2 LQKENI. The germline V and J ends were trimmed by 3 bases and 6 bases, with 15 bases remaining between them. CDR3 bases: TGTGCCAGCTCACCCCTAGCCAGCCGCTTCAATGAGCAGTTCTTC. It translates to CASSPLASRFNEQFF.

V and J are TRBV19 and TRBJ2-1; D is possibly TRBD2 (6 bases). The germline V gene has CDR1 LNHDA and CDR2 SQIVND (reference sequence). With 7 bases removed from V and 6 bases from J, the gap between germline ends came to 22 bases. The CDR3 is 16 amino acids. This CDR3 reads CASTEQMAGLGNEQFF. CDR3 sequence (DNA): TGTGCCAGTACCGAACAGATGGCGGGGCTGGGCAATGAGCAGTTCTTC.

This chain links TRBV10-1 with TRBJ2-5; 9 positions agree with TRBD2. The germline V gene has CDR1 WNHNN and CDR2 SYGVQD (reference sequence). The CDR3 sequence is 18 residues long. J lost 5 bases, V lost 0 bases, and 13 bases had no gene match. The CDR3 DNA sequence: TGCGCCAGCAGTGAGTCGAACGGACGGGGGACTAGCAGGGAGACCCAGTACTTC. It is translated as CASSESNGRGTSRETQYF.

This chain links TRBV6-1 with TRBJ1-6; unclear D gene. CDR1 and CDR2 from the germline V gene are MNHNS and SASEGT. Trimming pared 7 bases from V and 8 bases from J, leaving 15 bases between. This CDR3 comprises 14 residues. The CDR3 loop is CASNRYEPYSPLHF. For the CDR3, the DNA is TGTGCCAGCAACCGATATGAGCCTTATTCACCCCTCCACTTT.

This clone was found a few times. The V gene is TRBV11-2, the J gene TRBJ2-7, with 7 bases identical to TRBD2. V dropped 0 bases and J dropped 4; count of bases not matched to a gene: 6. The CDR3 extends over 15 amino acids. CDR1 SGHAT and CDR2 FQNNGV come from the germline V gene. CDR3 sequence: CASSLDRGELYEQYF. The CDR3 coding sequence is TGTGCCAGCAGCTTAGATCGGGGGGAGCTGTACGAGCAGTACTTC.

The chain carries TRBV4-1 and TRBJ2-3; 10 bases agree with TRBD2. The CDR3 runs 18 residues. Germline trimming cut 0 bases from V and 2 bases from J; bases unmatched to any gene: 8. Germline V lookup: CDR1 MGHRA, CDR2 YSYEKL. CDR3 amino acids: CASSQDKGLAGVTDTQYF. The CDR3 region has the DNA TGCGCCAGCAGCCAAGATAAAGGGCTAGCGGGGGTCACAGATACGCAGTATTTT.

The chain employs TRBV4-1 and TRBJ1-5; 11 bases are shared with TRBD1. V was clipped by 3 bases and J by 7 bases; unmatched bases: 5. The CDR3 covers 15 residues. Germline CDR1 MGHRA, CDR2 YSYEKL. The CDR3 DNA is TGCGCCAGCAGCCAGGGGACAGGGGGAAGGCAGCCCCAGCATTTT. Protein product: CASSQGTGGRQPQHF.

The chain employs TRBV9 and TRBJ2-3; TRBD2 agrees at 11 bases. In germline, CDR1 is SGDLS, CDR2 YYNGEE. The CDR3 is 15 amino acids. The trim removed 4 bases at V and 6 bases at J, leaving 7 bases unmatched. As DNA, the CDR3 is TGTGCCAGCAGCCTCCGACTAGCGGGACGTGATACGCAGTATTTT. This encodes CASSLRLAGRDTQYF.

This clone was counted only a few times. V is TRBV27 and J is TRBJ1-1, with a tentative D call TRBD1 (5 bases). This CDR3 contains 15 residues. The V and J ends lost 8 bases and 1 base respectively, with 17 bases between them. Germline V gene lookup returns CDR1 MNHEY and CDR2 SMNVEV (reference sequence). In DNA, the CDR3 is TGTGCCAGCCACTCGGGGGGGAGAGGGAACACTGAAGCTTTCTTT. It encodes CASHSGGRGNTEAFF.

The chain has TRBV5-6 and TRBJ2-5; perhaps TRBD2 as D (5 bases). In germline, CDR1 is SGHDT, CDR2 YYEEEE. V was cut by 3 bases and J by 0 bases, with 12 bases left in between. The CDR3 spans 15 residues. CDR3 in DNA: TGTGCCAGCAGCTACAAGACCGGGAACCAAGAGACCCAGTACTTC. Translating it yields CASSYKTGNQETQYF.

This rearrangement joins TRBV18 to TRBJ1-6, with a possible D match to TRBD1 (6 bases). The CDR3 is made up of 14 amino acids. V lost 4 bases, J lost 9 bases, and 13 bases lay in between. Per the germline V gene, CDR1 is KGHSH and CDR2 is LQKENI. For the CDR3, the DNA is TGTGCCAGCTCACAGGGGGTCATAGGTTCACCCCTCCACTTT. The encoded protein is CASSQGVIGSPLHF.

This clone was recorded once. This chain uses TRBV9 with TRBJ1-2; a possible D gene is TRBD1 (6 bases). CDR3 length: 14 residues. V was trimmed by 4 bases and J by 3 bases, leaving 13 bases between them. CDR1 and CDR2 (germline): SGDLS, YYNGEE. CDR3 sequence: CASSPLWTDYGYTF. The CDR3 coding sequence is TGTGCCAGCAGCCCGCTATGGACAGACTATGGCTACACCTTC.

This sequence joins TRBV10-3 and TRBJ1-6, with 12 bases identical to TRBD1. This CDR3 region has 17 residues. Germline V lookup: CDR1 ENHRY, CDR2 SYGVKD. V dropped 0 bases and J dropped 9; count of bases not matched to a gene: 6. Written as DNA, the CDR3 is TGTGCCATCAGTGAGTCGGGAGGGACAGGGGGCTTTTCACCCCTCCACTTT. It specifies CAISESGGTGGFSPLHF.